These T cell receptor beta chains were read from a single sample in a study of blood T cell repertoires in COVID-19. The data were produced by immunoSEQ multiplex PCR, yet TCRdb's version contains in-frame clones alone and is incomplete. The table includes approximately 61,000 clones, approximately 80% detected once. The specimen was peripheral blood. These TCRs come from a human donor in a cohort sampled during active COVID-19. The CDR3 runs from the conserved cysteine through the conserved F or W. The order of the fields is V gene, D gene, J gene, clone size, CDR3 DNA, CDR3 protein. D genes are given only for firm matches. Clone size appears in some rows only: once, few, many, or a class for an expanded clone.

TRBV30,TRBD1,TRBJ1-1,.,TGTGCCTGGAGGGGACAGGGGGTAGGTGCTGAAGCTTTCTTT,CAWRGQGVGAEAFF
TRBV5-1,TRBD1,TRBJ2-5,.,TGCGCCAGCAGCCCGGGGACAGGGGGCAAAGAGACCCAGTACTTC,CASSPGTGGKETQYF
TRBV11-2,.,TRBJ2-7,.,TGTGCCAGCAGCTTACAGGCCGAGCAGTACTTC,CASSLQAEQYF
TRBV4-1,TRBD2,TRBJ2-2,once,TGCGCCAGCAGCTACGAACCGGGACTAGCGGGCGGGGAGCTGTTTTTT,CASSYEPGLAGGELFF
TRBV20-1,TRBD1,TRBJ1-1,.,TGCAGTGCTAGTCAGGGGGCGCCGGGCACTGAAGCTTTCTTT,CSASQGAPGTEAFF
TRBV5-6,.,TRBJ2-7,few,TGTGCCAGCAGCTTCAGTCCTCGCAGGGGCGCCTACGAGCAGTACTTC,CASSFSPRRGAYEQYF
TRBV10-1,.,TRBJ2-2,once,TGCGCCAGCAGTCCTAGGGGTGCCGGGGAGCTGTTTTTT,CASSPRGAGELFF
TRBV18,TRBD1,TRBJ2-7,.,TGTGCCAGCTCGGCCCCACAGGGGTCCGAGCAGTACTTC,CASSAPQGSEQYF
TRBV3-1/TRBV3-2,TRBD1,TRBJ1-1,few,TGTGCCAGCAGCCAACACAACCGACAGGGAGGAGAGGCTTTCTTT,CASSQHNRQGGEAFF
TRBV27,TRBD1,TRBJ1-5,.,TGTGCCAGCAGTATGGGACAGTTAAATCAGCCCCAGCATTTT,CASSMGQLNQPQHF
TRBV5-5,.,TRBJ1-2,.,TGTGCCAGCAGCCTCCAGGCCATTGGGGGCTACACCTTC,CASSLQAIGGYTF
TRBV4-3,TRBD1,TRBJ1-2,.,TGCGCCAGCAGCCAGCAGGGGGCCGGTGGCTACACCTTC,CASSQQGAGGYTF
TRBV6-5,TRBD1,TRBJ1-3,.,TGTGCCAGCAGTACGGACAGGGGAAACACCATATATTTT,CASSTDRGNTIYF
TRBV5-1,TRBD2,TRBJ2-2,once,TGCGCCAGCAGCTTGTTTGGGACTAGCGGGAGGGCCATGTCCGGGGAGCTGTTTTTT,CASSLFGTSGRAMSGELFF
TRBV6-5,.,TRBJ1-2,.,TGTGCCAGCAGTACCGATAGCAACTATGGCTACACCTTC,CASSTDSNYGYTF
TRBV11-2,.,TRBJ1-1,many,TGTGCCAGCAGCCCCTGGACGGGGGGGAACACTGAAGCTTTCTTT,CASSPWTGGNTEAFF
TRBV5-4,TRBD2,TRBJ2-1,once,TGTGCCAGCAGCTCCGGAGGGCAGCGGGGTGATGAGCAGTTCTTC,CASSSGGQRGDEQFF
TRBV5-1,.,TRBJ2-2,.,TGCGCCAGCAGCCCGGGTGGGAGCCGGAACACCGGGGAGCTGTTTTTT,CASSPGGSRNTGELFF
TRBV10-3,.,TRBJ1-1,.,TGTGCCATCAAGCGTAGACAGGAAGAGACTGAAGCTTTCTTT,CAIKRRQEETEAFF
TRBV7-8,.,TRBJ1-1,.,TGTGCCAGCAGCCCTTCCCTTAACACTGAAGCTTTCTTT,CASSPSLNTEAFF
TRBV19,TRBD1,TRBJ2-2,.,TGTGCCAGTAGGGGACAGGGGCCCGGGGAGCTGTTTTTT,CASRGQGPGELFF
TRBV18,TRBD2,TRBJ2-5,.,TGTGCCAGCTCCCCGTTAGCGGGGGGGCCGGTGGAGACCCAGTACTTC,CASSPLAGGPVETQYF
TRBV5-1,.,TRBJ2-7,.,TGCGCCAGCAGCTCGGGGGGCGGTTCCTACGAGCAGTACTTC,CASSSGGGSYEQYF
TRBV19,.,TRBJ1-5,few,TGTGCCAGTAGTTCCTGGGGAGAACGGGGAAGCAATCAGCCCCAGCATTTT,CASSSWGERGSNQPQHF
TRBV6-5,.,TRBJ1-2,.,TGTGCCAGCAGTTACTCGCGACGGGACTATGGCTACACCTTC,CASSYSRRDYGYTF
TRBV14,.,TRBJ1-3,.,TGTGCCAGCAGCCGCACACAGGGCTCTGGAAACACCATATATTTT,CASSRTQGSGNTIYF
TRBV27,.,TRBJ1-1,.,TGTGCCAGCAGGCAACCGACTCGAGCAACTGAAGCTTTCTTT,CASRQPTRATEAFF
TRBV6-6,.,TRBJ1-5,.,TGTGCCAGTCAGTTGTCAGGCCATCAGCCCCAGCATTTT,CASQLSGHQPQHF
TRBV28,.,TRBJ2-7,.,TGTGCCACCCCGGGTCTCTCCTACGAGCAGTACTTC,CATPGLSYEQYF
TRBV28,TRBD1,TRBJ2-7,.,TGTGCCAGCAGTCCCCCCGCAGGGGGCGATTATGGCTCCTACGAGCAGTACTTC,CASSPPAGGDYGSYEQYF
TRBV5-1,.,TRBJ2-2,.,TGCGCCAGCAGCTTTTACAGTGACGGGGAGCTGTTTTTT,CASSFYSDGELFF
TRBV7-2,.,TRBJ2-1,few,TGTGCCAGCACCCGACTCGCGGCCACCAGTGAGCAGTTCTTC,CASTRLAATSEQFF
TRBV5-1,TRBD2,TRBJ2-7,.,TGCGCCAGCAGCTTGGAGACTAGCGGTTCCTACGAGCAGTACTTC,CASSLETSGSYEQYF
TRBV20-1,TRBD2,TRBJ2-1,.,TGCAGTGCTAGTAGACTAGCGGGGGGGCCGGGTGAGCAGTTCTTC,CSASRLAGGPGEQFF
TRBV30,.,TRBJ1-1,.,TGTGCCTGGAGGTACGGGGAAATCACTGAAGCTTTCTTT,CAWRYGEITEAFF
TRBV7-2,TRBD1,TRBJ1-1,.,TGTGCCAGCAGCGCATGGGACAGCTATGAAGCTTTCTTT,CASSAWDSYEAFF
TRBV15,.,TRBJ1-6,once,TGTGCCACCAGCAGAGGGGCCGGTAGGAATAATTCACCCCTCCACTTT,CATSRGAGRNNSPLHF
TRBV19,TRBD1,TRBJ2-5,.,TGTGCCAGTAGTTCTTCCGGGACAGGGGGCTTTGAGACCCAGTACTTC,CASSSSGTGGFETQYF
TRBV25-1,.,TRBJ1-2,.,TGTGCCAGCAGTGTCCAGGGGACTAACTATGGCTACACCTTC,CASSVQGTNYGYTF
TRBV18,.,TRBJ1-2,.,TGTGCCAGCTCACCTGCGTTTAACTATGGCTACACCTTC,CASSPAFNYGYTF
TRBV5-1,.,TRBJ1-2,.,TGCGCCAGCAGCCCGCGCGGGGACTGGGGCTACACCTTC,CASSPRGDWGYTF
TRBV19,.,TRBJ2-7,.,TGTGCCAGTAGTGTACAGTTGTCCTACGAGCAGTACTTC,CASSVQLSYEQYF
TRBV11-3,TRBD1,TRBJ2-2,.,TGTGCCAGCAGCTCGGGGACAGGGGCAGACACCGGGGAGCTGTTTTTT,CASSSGTGADTGELFF
TRBV7-6,.,TRBJ1-1,once,TGTGCCAGCAGCCCCGGACAGTCCTCTTCCTCTGAAGCTTTCTTT,CASSPGQSSSSEAFF
TRBV28,.,TRBJ1-2,.,TGTGCCAGCAGTGTAGGTAGTAGGCAGGGGTTTGGCTACACCTTC,CASSVGSRQGFGYTF
TRBV4-1,.,TRBJ2-3,.,TGCGCCAGCAGCCTGAACCCCTCCGAGCTAGCTAGCACAGATACGCAGTATTTT,CASSLNPSELASTDTQYF
TRBV7-2,TRBD1,TRBJ1-2,.,TGTGCCAGCAGCTTGGGCAGGGGGCTCTCCTATGGCTACACCTTC,CASSLGRGLSYGYTF